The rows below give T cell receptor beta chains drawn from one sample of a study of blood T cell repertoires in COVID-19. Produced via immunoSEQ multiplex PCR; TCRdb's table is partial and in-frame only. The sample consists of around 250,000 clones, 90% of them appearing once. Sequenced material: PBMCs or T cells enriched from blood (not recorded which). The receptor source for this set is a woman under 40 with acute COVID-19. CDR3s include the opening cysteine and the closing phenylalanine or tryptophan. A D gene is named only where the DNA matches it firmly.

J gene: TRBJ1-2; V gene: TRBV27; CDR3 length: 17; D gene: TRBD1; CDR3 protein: CASSLKTPGTGSYGYTF
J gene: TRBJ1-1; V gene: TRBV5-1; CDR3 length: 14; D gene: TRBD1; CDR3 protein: CASSYRDSHTEAFF
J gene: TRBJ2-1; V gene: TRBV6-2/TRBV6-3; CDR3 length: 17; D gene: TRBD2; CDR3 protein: CASSYLPSGGSYNEQFF
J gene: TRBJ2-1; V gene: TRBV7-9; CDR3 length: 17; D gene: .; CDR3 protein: CASTWLAANLRGNEQFF
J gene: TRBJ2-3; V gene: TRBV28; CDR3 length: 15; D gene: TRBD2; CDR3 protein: CASSRTSDNTDTQYF
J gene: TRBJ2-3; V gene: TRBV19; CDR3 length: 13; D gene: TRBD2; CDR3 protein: CASSGRAQDTQYF
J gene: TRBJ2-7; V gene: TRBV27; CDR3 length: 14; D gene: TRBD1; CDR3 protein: CASSSTGGFYEQYF
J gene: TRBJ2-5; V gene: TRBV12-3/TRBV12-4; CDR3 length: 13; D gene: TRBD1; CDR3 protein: CASSQDRGETQYF
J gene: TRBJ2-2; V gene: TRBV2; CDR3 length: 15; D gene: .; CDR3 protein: CASRGGQPNTGELFF
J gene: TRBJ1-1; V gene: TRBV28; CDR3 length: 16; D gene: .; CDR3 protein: CASIQTSPKGYTEAFF